One and the same sample provided the 25 T cell receptor beta chains below, sequenced in a study of shared clonotypes between healthy human individuals. Clones were sequenced by immunoSEQ multiplex PCR, and TCRdb holds only the in-frame ones, with some missing. Of over 1.5 million clones listed, 95% to 99% are singletons. The sample was naive CD4+ T cells sorted from blood. Subset denoted: CD45RA+ positively selected. The receptors were gathered from a man younger than 45 in good health.

The genes are TRBV7-2 and TRBJ1-2; weak D call: TRBD1 (6 bases). Germline CDR1 reads SGHTA; CDR2 reads FQGNSA. With 5 bases removed from V and 3 bases from J, the gap between germline ends came to 16 bases. This CDR3 comprises 15 residues. The chain's CDR3 is CASSPLQGSDYGYTF. In DNA form, the CDR3 reads TGTGCCAGCAGCCCCCTCCAGGGGAGTGACTATGGCTACACCTTC.

V is TRBV7-9 and J is TRBJ2-7, with D uncertain. The CDR3 totals 18 residues. V dropped 5 bases and J dropped 3 bases, with 26 bases sitting between them. Germline CDR1 SEHNR, CDR2 FQNEAQ (reference sequence). For the CDR3, the DNA is TGTGCCAGCAGCCTAACGGCCGTTATATTAAGCGAAAACTACGAGCAGTACTTC. This gives the protein CASSLTAVILSENYEQYF.

The J gene is TRBJ2-3, the V gene TRBV19; 8 bases line up with TRBD2. Germline CDR1 LNHDA, CDR2 SQIVND (reference sequence). The V gene end was trimmed by 1 base and the J gene end by 3 bases; junction bases not matched to a gene: 9. The CDR3 spans 17 residues. CDR3 in amino acids: CASSIGGSGMGTDTQYF. The CDR3 DNA sequence: TGTGCCAGTAGTATAGGCGGTAGCGGGATGGGGACAGATACGCAGTATTTT.

This chain connects TRBV4-3 to TRBJ1-4; a possible D gene is TRBD1 (6 bases). The length of the CDR3 is 14 residues. The V end was cut by 3 bases, the J end by 8 bases, with 13 bases between. The germline V gene has CDR1 LGHNA and CDR2 YSLEER. CDR3 in amino acids: CASSQSGGQEKLFF. As DNA, the CDR3 is TGCGCCAGCAGCCAGAGCGGGGGGCAGGAAAAACTGTTTTTT.

This chain links TRBV10-2 with TRBJ2-4; D possibly corresponds to TRBD1 (5 bases). Germline V gives CDR1 WSHSY, CDR2 SAAADI. The V and J ends lost 3 bases and 2 bases respectively, with 11 bases between them. This CDR3 contains 15 residues. The CDR3 DNA reads TGCGCCAGCAGTGAAGGGGCGCGTCCCAAAAACATTCAGTACTTC. Its translation: CASSEGARPKNIQYF.

The chain combines TRBV11-2 with TRBJ2-3, with 10 nucleotides matching TRBD2. Germline V gene data show CDR1 as SGHAT and CDR2 as FQNNGV. The J segment lost 1 base and the V segment lost 3 bases, leaving 4 bases of the junction unmatched. CDR3 length: 16 amino acids. The CDR3 spells CASSFLAGAGTDTQYF. DNA of the CDR3: TGTGCCAGCAGCTTTCTAGCGGGAGCTGGCACAGATACGCAGTATTTT.

V usage is TRBV5-6 and J usage is TRBJ2-3; D is possibly TRBD1 (5 bases). V lost 3 bases to trimming and J lost 5 bases, with 10 bases between them. The CDR3 loop spans 13 amino acids. The germline gives CDR1 SGHDT, CDR2 YYEEEE. The CDR3 here is CASSSSRGDTQYF. The CDR3, as DNA: TGTGCCAGCAGCTCTAGTAGGGGAGATACGCAGTATTTT.

This chain joins TRBV5-1 and TRBJ2-1; D remains unclear. The germline V gene has CDR1 SGHRS and CDR2 YFSETQ. V was shortened by 2 bases and J by 2 bases, with 11 bases between the two germline ends. The CDR3 extends over 15 amino acids. CDR3 sequence: CASSFSGVTYNEQFF. The DNA for the CDR3 is TGCGCCAGCAGCTTTTCAGGAGTGACCTACAATGAGCAGTTCTTC.

About this clone: Different DNA sequences within this sample yield the same CDR3. The chain uses TRBV7-9 and TRBJ1-3, with D hard to call. Looked up from germline, CDR1 is SEHNR and CDR2 is FQNEAQ (reference sequence). Trimming removed 5 bases at V and 1 base at J, with 9 bases between. This CDR3 contains 14 residues. CDR3 bases: TGTGCCAGCAGCCTCAGAAGTTCTGGAAACACCATATATTTT. Translating gives CASSLRSSGNTIYF.

The chain is built from TRBV7-9 and TRBJ2-1, with 10 nucleotides matching TRBD2. The trim removed 7 bases at V and 6 bases at J, leaving 15 bases unmatched. Per the germline V gene, CDR1 is SEHNR and CDR2 is FQNEAQ (reference sequence). There are 17 residues in the CDR3. The DNA for the CDR3 is TGTGCCAGCACCAACCCACAGAGCGGGAGGGCCAGCAATGAGCAGTTCTTC. The encoded protein is CASTNPQSGRASNEQFF.

As for this clone: Other DNA sequences in the sample encode the same CDR3. The rearrangement links TRBV18 to TRBJ2-7; a weak D match, TRBD2 (6 bases). This CDR3 comprises 15 residues. Trimming pared 0 bases from V and 4 bases from J, leaving 13 bases between. Germline values: CDR1 KGHSH, CDR2 LQKENI. For the CDR3, the DNA is TGTGCCAGCTCACCACCGTCGGGGGTAGGGTACGAGCAGTACTTC. Translated: CASSPPSGVGYEQYF.

As to this clone: This specimen includes other DNA sequences encoding the same CDR3. V usage is TRBV19 and J usage is TRBJ1-1; D not resolved. V dropped 5 bases and J dropped 2 bases, with 6 bases sitting between them. Germline V CDR1 and CDR2: LNHDA, SQIVND (reference sequence). CDR3 size: 12 residues. The CDR3 is CASSRRNTEAFF. The CDR3 region has the DNA TGTGCCAGTAGTCGGAGAAACACTGAAGCTTTCTTT.

The chain carries TRBV7-9 and TRBJ2-5; the D is unclear. CDR1 is SEHNR, CDR2 FQNEAQ, per germline (reference sequence). The V gene lost 3 bases and the J gene lost 4 bases, with 9 bases spanning the gap. The CDR3 runs to 13 residues. The DNA of the CDR3 is TGTGCCAGCAGCTTTCTCGTGGGAGAGACCCAGTACTTC. This codes for CASSFLVGETQYF.

As to this clone: The same CDR3 also results from other DNA sequences found in this sample. The rearrangement joins TRBV10-3 to TRBJ1-5; D remains unclear. The CDR3 consists of 15 residues. The V end was cut by 0 bases, the J end by 1 base, with 7 bases between. The V gene's germline CDR1 is ENHRY and CDR2 SYGVKD. The CDR3 sequence is CAISESGQSNQPQHF. The CDR3 DNA follows: TGTGCCATCAGTGAGTCGGGTCAGAGCAATCAGCCCCAGCATTTT.

The V gene is TRBV19, the J gene TRBJ2-1; 10 bases align to TRBD2. The J segment lost 0 bases and the V segment lost 6 bases, leaving 8 bases of the junction unmatched. This CDR3 contains 17 residues. Per germline, CDR1 LNHDA and CDR2 SQIVND (reference sequence). CDR3 bases: TGTGCCAGTAGAGGGGGACTAGCGCGGAGCTCCTACAATGAGCAGTTCTTC. Its translation: CASRGGLARSSYNEQFF.

The chain couples TRBV7-2 to TRBJ2-7; D is possibly TRBD1 (6 bases). The CDR3 is 15 residues long. The V gene's germline CDR1 is SGHTA and CDR2 FQGNSA. V was trimmed by 5 bases and J by 2 bases, leaving 16 bases between them. This CDR3 is CASSRAARQAYEQYF. CDR3 sequence (DNA): TGTGCCAGCAGCCGAGCGGCCCGACAGGCCTACGAGCAGTACTTC.

The V call is TRBV25-1, the J call TRBJ2-2, with D possibly being TRBD2 (6 bases). The CDR3 is 18 amino acids. The germline V gene has CDR1 MGHDK and CDR2 SYGVNS. Trimming stripped 4 bases from V and 4 bases from J, with 22 bases between. The CDR3 coding sequence is TGTGCCAGCAGTGCTTCCGGGACTCCAAGGAGGAGCACCGGGGAGCTGTTTTTT. Translated: CASSASGTPRRSTGELFF.

The CDR3 loop reads CASSAGLAYEQYF. DNA for the CDR3: TGTGCCAGTTCGGCGGGACTTGCCTACGAGCAGTACTTC. V and J are TRBV19 and TRBJ2-7; TRBD2 might be the D (6 bases). Trimming pared 8 bases from V and 2 bases from J, leaving 13 bases between. The CDR3 has 13 residues. Per the germline V gene, CDR1 is LNHDA and CDR2 is SQIVND (reference sequence).

This chain uses TRBV12-5 with TRBJ2-7, with TRBD2 matching over 7 bases. The J segment lost 7 bases and the V segment lost 5 bases, leaving 8 bases of the junction unmatched. Germline CDR1 reads LGHNT; CDR2 reads FRNRAP. This CDR3 comprises 13 residues. In DNA form, the CDR3 reads TGTGCTAGTGGTCGGGACTACCTTGGTGAGCAGTACTTC. Translation gives CASGRDYLGEQYF. The whole variable domain, filled in from reference TRBV12-5 and TRBJ2-7, reads DARVTQTPRHKVTEMGQEVTMRCQPILGHNTVFWYRQTMMQGLELLAYFRNRAPLDDSGMPKDRFSAEMPDATLATLKIQPSEPRDSAVYFCASGRDYLGEQYFGPGTRLTVT.

The CDR3 reads CASSVGAGSYEQYF. The CDR3 DNA reads as TGTGCCAGCAGTGTAGGCGCGGGTTCCTACGAGCAGTACTTC. The rearrangement joins TRBV6-4 to TRBJ2-7, with a weak D call TRBD2 (5 bases). Trimming stripped 4 bases from V and 1 base from J, with 11 bases between. The CDR3 runs 14 residues. The germline CDR1 and CDR2 sequences are MRHNA and SNTAGT.

The chain links TRBV7-6 to TRBJ2-3; possibly TRBD1 for D (6 bases). The CDR3 sequence is 13 residues long. V was shortened by 1 base and J by 9 bases, with 11 bases between the two germline ends. CDR1 and CDR2 from the germline V gene are SGHVS and FNYEAQ. Here the CDR3 reads CASSLVTGGTQYF. The DNA of the CDR3 is TGTGCCAGCAGCTTAGTGACAGGCGGAACGCAGTATTTT.

The rearrangement links TRBV5-1 to TRBJ1-2; a weak D match, TRBD1 (5 bases). This CDR3 has 15 residues. From germline, CDR1 is SGHRS and CDR2 YFSETQ. V shed 1 base and J shed 1 base, with 11 bases lying between them. The CDR3 loop reads CASSLMPGYNYGYTF. In DNA, the CDR3 is TGCGCCAGCAGCTTGATGCCAGGGTATAACTATGGCTACACCTTC.

The chain combines TRBV5-1 with TRBJ1-1; the D is unclear. The ends were cut back, 4 bases at V and 2 bases at J, with 9 bases in the middle. The CDR3 loop spans 13 amino acids. CDR1 and CDR2 (germline): SGHRS, YFSETQ. The CDR3 reads CASSDRPNTEAFF. DNA for the CDR3: TGCGCCAGCAGCGACCGACCAAACACTGAAGCTTTCTTT.

V and J are TRBV18 and TRBJ2-5, with 11 nucleotides matching TRBD2. Germline V gives CDR1 KGHSH, CDR2 LQKENI. The CDR3 length is 16 residues. V gave up 3 bases and J gave up 1 base; unmatched junction bases: 4. The CDR3 here is CASSPTSGSFQETQYF. The CDR3 DNA sequence: TGTGCCAGCTCACCTACTAGCGGGAGTTTCCAAGAGACCCAGTACTTC. The full variable domain, in which reference TRBV18 and TRBJ2-5 provide the parts outside the CDR3, is NAGVMQNPRHLVRRRGQEARLRCSPMKGHSHVYWYRQLPEEGLKFMVYLQKENIIDESGMPKERFSAEFPKEGPSILRIQQVVRGDSAAYFCASSPTSGSFQETQYFGPGTRLLVL.

In its sample, this clone was seen once. The V and J genes are TRBV6-4 and TRBJ2-7; 7 bases map to TRBD2. Germline V CDR1 and CDR2: MRHNA, SNTAGT. The CDR3 totals 14 residues. V gave up 5 bases and J gave up 0 bases; unmatched junction bases: 4. The CDR3 sequence is CASSPRELSYEQYF. CDR3 DNA sequence: TGTGCCAGCAGTCCGCGGGAGCTCTCCTACGAGCAGTACTTC.